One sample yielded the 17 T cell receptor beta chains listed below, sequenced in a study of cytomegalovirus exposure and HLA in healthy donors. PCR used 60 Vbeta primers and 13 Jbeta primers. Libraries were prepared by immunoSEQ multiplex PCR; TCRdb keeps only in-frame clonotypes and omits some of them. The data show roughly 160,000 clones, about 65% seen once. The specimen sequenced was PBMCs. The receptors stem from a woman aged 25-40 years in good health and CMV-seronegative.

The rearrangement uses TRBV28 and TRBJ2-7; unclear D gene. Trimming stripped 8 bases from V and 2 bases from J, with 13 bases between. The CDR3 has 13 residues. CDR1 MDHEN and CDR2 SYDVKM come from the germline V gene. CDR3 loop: CASSARITYEQYF. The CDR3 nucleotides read TGTGCCAGCTCGGCCAGGATCACCTACGAGCAGTACTTC. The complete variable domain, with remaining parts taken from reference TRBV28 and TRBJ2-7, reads DVKVTQSSRYLVKRTGEKVFLECVQDMDHENMFWYRQDPGLGLRLIYFSYDVKMKEKGDIPEGYSVSREKKERFSLILESASTNQTSMYLCASSARITYEQYFGPGTRLTVT.

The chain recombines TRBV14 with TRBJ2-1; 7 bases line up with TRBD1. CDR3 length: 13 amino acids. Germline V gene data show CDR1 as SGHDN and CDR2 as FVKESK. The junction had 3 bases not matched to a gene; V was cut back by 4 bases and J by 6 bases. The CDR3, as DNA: TGTGCCAGCAGCCCCCCAGGGGGCAATGAGCAGTTCTTC. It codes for CASSPPGGNEQFF.

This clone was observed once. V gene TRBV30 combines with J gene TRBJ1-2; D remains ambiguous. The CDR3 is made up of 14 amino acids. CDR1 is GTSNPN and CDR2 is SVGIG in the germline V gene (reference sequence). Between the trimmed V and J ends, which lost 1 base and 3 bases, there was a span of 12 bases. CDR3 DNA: TGTGCCTGGAGTGCCGGGATCCGCTACTATGGCTACACCTTC. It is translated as CAWSAGIRYYGYTF.

CDR3 sequence reads: CASSIGGPQERYTF. CDR3 coding DNA: TGTGCCAGTAGTATCGGCGGGCCCCAGGAGCGCTACACCTTC. J is TRBJ1-2 and V is TRBV19; D call uncertain. Trimming left V 3 bases short and J 9 bases short, with 17 bases between. CDR3 length: 14 amino acids. CDR1 and CDR2 from the germline V gene are LNHDA and SQIVND (reference sequence).

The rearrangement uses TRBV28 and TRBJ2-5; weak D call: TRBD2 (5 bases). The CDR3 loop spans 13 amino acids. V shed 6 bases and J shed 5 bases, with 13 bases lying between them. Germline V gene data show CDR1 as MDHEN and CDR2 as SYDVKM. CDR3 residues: CASSLGRSETQYF. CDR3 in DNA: TGTGCCAGCAGCTTGGGGAGATCGGAGACCCAGTACTTC.

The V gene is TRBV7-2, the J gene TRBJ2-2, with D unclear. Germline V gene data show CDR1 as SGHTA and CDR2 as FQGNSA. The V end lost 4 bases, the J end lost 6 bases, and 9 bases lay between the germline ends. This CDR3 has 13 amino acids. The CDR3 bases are TGTGCCAGCAGCTCCCGTAATTCCGGGGAGCTGTTTTTT. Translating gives CASSSRNSGELFF.

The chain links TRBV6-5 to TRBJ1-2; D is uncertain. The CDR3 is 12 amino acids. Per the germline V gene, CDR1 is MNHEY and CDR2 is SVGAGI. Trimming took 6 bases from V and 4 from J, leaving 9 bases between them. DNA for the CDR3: TGTGCCAGCAGGACTGAGTTCTATGGCTACACCTTC. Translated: CASRTEFYGYTF.

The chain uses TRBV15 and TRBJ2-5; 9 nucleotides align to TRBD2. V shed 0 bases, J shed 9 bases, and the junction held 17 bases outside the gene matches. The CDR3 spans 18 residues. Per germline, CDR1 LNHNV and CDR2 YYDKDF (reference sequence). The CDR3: CATSREGLMAGGTQAQYF. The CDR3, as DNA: TGTGCCACCAGCAGAGAAGGGTTGATGGCGGGAGGGACCCAGGCCCAGTACTTC.

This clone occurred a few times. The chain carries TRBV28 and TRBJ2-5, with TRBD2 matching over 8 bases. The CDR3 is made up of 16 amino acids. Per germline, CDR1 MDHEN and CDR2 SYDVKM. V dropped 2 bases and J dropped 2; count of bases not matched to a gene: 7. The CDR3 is CASSLGLAPVQETQYF. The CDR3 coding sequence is TGTGCCAGCAGTTTAGGACTAGCCCCGGTACAAGAGACCCAGTACTTC.

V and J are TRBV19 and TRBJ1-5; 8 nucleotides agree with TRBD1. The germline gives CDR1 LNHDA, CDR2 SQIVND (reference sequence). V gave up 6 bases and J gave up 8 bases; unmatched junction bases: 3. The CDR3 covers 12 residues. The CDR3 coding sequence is TGTGCCAGTAGCGACAGGGGAAAGCCCCAGCATTTT. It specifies CASSDRGKPQHF.

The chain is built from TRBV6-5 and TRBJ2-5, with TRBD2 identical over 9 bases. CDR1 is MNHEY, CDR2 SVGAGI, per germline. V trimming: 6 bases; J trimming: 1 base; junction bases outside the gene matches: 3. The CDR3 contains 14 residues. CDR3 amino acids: CASRRGGVQETQYF. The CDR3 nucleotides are TGTGCCAGCAGGCGGGGGGGCGTCCAAGAGACCCAGTACTTC.

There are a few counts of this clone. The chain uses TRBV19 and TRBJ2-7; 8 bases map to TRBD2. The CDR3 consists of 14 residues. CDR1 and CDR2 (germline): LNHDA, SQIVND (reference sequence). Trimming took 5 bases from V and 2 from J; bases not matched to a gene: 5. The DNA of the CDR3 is TGTGCCAGTAGTGAGGTAGCGGGACCCTACGAGCAGTACTTC. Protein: CASSEVAGPYEQYF.

CDR3 nucleotide sequence: TGTGCCAGCAGTGTTTCTAGCGGGATAAGCTCCTACAATGAGCAGTTCTTC. Its protein product is CASSVSSGISSYNEQFF. The gene calls are TRBV2 and TRBJ2-1, with TRBD2 matching 9 bases. Germline trimming cut 4 bases from V and 0 bases from J; bases unmatched to any gene: 7. Germline CDR1 and CDR2: SNHLY and FYNNEI. The CDR3 is 17 residues long.

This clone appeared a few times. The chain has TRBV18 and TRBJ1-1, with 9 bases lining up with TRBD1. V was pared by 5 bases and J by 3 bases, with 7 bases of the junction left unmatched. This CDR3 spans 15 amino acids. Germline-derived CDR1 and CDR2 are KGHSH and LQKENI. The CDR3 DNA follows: TGTGCCAGCTCAGGCGAGACAGGGGGGTACACTGAAGCTTTCTTT. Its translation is CASSGETGGYTEAFF.

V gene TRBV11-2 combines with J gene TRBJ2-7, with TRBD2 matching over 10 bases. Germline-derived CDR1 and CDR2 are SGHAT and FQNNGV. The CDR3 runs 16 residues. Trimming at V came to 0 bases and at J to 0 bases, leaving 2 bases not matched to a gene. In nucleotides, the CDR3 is TGTGCCAGCAGCTTAGACGCTAGCGGGAGCTCCTACGAGCAGTACTTC. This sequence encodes CASSLDASGSSYEQYF.

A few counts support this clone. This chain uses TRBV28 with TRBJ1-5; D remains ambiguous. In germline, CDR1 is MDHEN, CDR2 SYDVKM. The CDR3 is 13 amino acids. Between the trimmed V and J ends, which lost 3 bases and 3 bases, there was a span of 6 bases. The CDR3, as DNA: TGTGCCAGCAGTTTCAGAAACAATCAGCCCCAGCATTTT. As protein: CASSFRNNQPQHF. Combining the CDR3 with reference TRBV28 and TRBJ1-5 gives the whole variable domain DVKVTQSSRYLVKRTGEKVFLECVQDMDHENMFWYRQDPGLGLRLIYFSYDVKMKEKGDIPEGYSVSREKKERFSLILESASTNQTSMYLCASSFRNNQPQHFGDGTRLSIL.

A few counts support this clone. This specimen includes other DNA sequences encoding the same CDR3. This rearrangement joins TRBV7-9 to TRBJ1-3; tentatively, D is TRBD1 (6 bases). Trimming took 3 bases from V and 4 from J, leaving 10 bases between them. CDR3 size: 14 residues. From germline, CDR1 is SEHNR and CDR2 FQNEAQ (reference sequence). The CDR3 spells CASSLGGLGNTIYF. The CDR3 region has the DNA TGTGCCAGCAGCTTGGGGGGGCTCGGAAACACCATATATTTT.